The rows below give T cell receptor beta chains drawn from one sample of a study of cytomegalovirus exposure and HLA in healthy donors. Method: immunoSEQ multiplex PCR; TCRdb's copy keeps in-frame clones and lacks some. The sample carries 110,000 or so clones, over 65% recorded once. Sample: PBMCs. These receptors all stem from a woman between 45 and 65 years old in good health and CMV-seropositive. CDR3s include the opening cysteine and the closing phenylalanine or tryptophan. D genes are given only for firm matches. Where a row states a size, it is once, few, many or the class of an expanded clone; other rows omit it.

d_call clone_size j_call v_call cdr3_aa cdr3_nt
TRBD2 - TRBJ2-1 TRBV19 CASRRGSGGHSYNEQFF TGTGCCAGTAGAAGAGGTAGCGGGGGGCACTCCTACAATGAGCAGTTCTTC
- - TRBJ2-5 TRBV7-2 CASSLAGKGGETQYF TGTGCCAGCAGCTTAGCGGGGAAAGGAGGTGAGACCCAGTACTTC
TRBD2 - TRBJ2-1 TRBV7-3 CASSSTSAAYNEQFF TGTGCCAGCAGCTCTACTAGCGCCGCATACAATGAGCAGTTCTTC
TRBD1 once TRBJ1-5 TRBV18 CASCGTGGDQPQHF TGTGCCAGCTGTGGGACAGGAGGCGATCAGCCCCAGCATTTT
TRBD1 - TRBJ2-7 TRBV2 CASSETGAPYEQYF TGTGCCAGCAGTGAAACAGGGGCGCCTTACGAGCAGTACTTC
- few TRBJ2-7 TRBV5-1 CAPLCGAPFEQYF TGCGCCCCCCTTTGCGGGGCACCATTCGAGCAGTACTTC
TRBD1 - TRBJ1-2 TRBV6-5 CASSYIGGTGSDGYTF TGTGCCAGCAGTTACATAGGCGGGACAGGGTCGGATGGCTACACCTTC
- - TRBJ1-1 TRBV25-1 CASSELGRQNTEAFF TGTGCCAGCAGTGAATTGGGCAGGCAGAACACTGAAGCTTTCTTT
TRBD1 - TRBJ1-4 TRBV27 CASRGDNRGVLEKLFF TGTGCCAGCAGAGGGGATAACAGGGGAGTCTTAGAAAAACTGTTTTTT
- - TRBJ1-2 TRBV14 CASSQDRSGLRNSYGYTF TGTGCCAGCAGCCAAGATCGGTCCGGTCTGAGAAATTCGTATGGCTACACCTTC